This T cell receptor beta chain was sequenced in a study of vaccination effects on CD4 cells after COVID-19. Under the ViraFEST assay, PBMC were stimulated with viral peptide pools so that antigen-specific CD4+ T cells expanded. Sequencing was performed afterwards. Culturing for around ten days preceded CD4+ T cell isolation. Participants completed two doses of the BNT162b2 or mRNA-1273 vaccine. Cultures received IL-2 medium that replaced half the medium on days 3 and 7. The CDR3 sequence is 14 residues long. Trimming left V 5 bases short and J 1 base short, with 9 bases between. Germline V gives CDR1 SGHRS, CDR2 YFSETQ. Profiled with immunoSEQ multiplex PCR; TCRdb holds only in-frame clones, not every one. The sample has some 25,000 clones, under 85% seen once. Note on this clone: Its specificity is not known.

This chain connects TRBV5-1 to TRBJ2-2, with no clear D. The origin of this receptor is a human donor who received a COVID-19 vaccine. The sequencing here drew on CD4+ T cells from PBMCs cultured with HCoV-NL63 spike peptides, taken after COVID-19 vaccination. Here the CDR3 reads CASRIAGNTGELFF. CDR3 nucleotide sequence: TGCGCCAGCAGGATAGCAGGGAACACCGGGGAGCTGTTTTTT.